This TCR beta chain was identified during a study of chemoradiotherapy in HPV16-positive cancers. Study-wide results and caveats: Candidate HPV-specific clones and E7-related TCR motifs grew in tumor during treatment. Better recurrence-free survival went with HPV-responsive T-cell expansion in HPV16-positive patients.

This clone appeared a single time. Its antigen is undetermined. Clones were sequenced by immunoSEQ multiplex PCR, and TCRdb holds only the in-frame ones, with some missing. Of under 7,500 clones in the sample, approximately 80% were seen once. Trimming took off 6 bases at V and 3 bases at J, with 15 bases between the two ends. The CDR3 is 14 residues long. Germline V gene data show CDR1 as MNHNS and CDR2 as SASEGT. This TCR came from a human donor with HPV-associated anogenital cancer. This chain links TRBV6-1 with TRBJ2-7; no definite D call. Collection took place from a patient who underwent chemoradiotherapy. The CDR3 loop reads CASRVFIAGYEQYV. CDR3 nucleotide sequence: TGTGCCAGCAGGGTTTTCATTGCAGGCTACGAGCAGTACGTC.